This T cell receptor (beta chain) was sequenced for a study of cytomegalovirus exposure and HLA in healthy donors. Study-wide points: The majority of CMV-associated TCR beta chains were reported as apparently HLA-restricted in a later analysis. The classifier reportedly diagnosed cytomegalovirus status with high specificity and sensitivity. More clonal expansion characterized HLA-associated TCR beta chains than equally common others in a later analysis.

13 Jbeta primers and 60 Vbeta primers were used for the PCR. Clones were read by immunoSEQ multiplex PCR, and TCRdb kept only the in-frame ones, dropping some. The table has 100,000 to 150,000 clones, around 85% seen once; the top ten hold 2% to 2.5%. CDR3 length: 15 residues. CDR1 and CDR2 (germline): MNHNS, SASEGT. V lost 2 bases, J lost 16 bases, and 24 bases lay in between. The table lists this clone with a count of one. Its antigen is unknown. The sample consisted of PBMCs. The gene calls are TRBV6-1 and TRBJ2-1, with D possibly TRBD2 on 6 matching bases. This clonotype was obtained from a man aged 25-40 years in good health and CMV-seronegative. The CDR3 sequence: CASSELIGQTPGEFF. CDR3 bases: TGTGCCAGCAGTGAACTGATAGGGCAGACCCCGGGAGAATTCTTC.